This T cell receptor (beta chain) derives from a study of response to subunit inactivated influenza vaccine. The study, taken as a whole, reports: The authors offered the suggestion that each seasonal influenza vaccination recruits few new T cells.

Germline CDR1 SGHRS, CDR2 YFSETQ. V gave up 1 base and J gave up 2 bases; unmatched junction bases: 6. The CDR3 runs to 15 residues. About this clonotype: Antigen specificity is unknown.

Each CDR3 protein gets one entry after TCRdb re-called the RT-PCR reads with MiXCR. The sample yields hundreds of thousands of distinct CDR3 sequences, about a fifth seen once. The sequencing used PBMCs from blood, collected roughly 5 days after vaccination. The chain joins TRBV5-1 to TRBJ2-7, with 7 bases identical to TRBD1. This clonotype was sampled from a man aged 45-65 years who received an inactivated influenza vaccine. The CDR3 loop is CASSLMAGGPYEQYF. The CDR3 DNA is TGCGCCAGCAGCTTGATGGCAGGGGGTCCCTACGAGCAGTACTTC.